The 30 T cell receptor beta chains below were found in one sample sequenced in a study of control samples from healthy donors and cancer patients. The protocol was immunoSEQ multiplex PCR, while the TCRdb copy is restricted to in-frame clones and leaves out a portion. The sample holds roughly 50,000 clones; around nine tenths are singletons and the top ten take 0.65% to 0.9%. Sequenced input: PBMCs. The source of these receptors is a man aged 30-40 years with colorectal cancer.

The V and J genes are TRBV4-3 and TRBJ1-5, with D hard to call. The CDR3 totals 15 residues. From germline, CDR1 is LGHNA and CDR2 YSLEER. V lost 0 bases, J lost 2 bases, and 8 bases lay in between. As DNA, the CDR3 is TGCGCCAGCAGCCAAGATTTCGGGGGCAATCAGCCCCAGCATTTT. Its protein product is CASSQDFGGNQPQHF.

The J gene is TRBJ2-5, the V gene TRBV18; D remains unclear. CDR1 is KGHSH, CDR2 LQKENI, per germline. V lost 5 bases and J lost 3, with 4 bases in between. The CDR3 extends over 11 amino acids. CDR3 sequence reads: CASSSEETQYF. The CDR3 bases are TGTGCCAGCTCATCTGAAGAGACCCAGTACTTC. The whole variable domain, remainder taken from reference TRBV18 and TRBJ2-5, is NAGVMQNPRHLVRRRGQEARLRCSPMKGHSHVYWYRQLPEEGLKFMVYLQKENIIDESGMPKERFSAEFPKEGPSILRIQQVVRGDSAAYFCASSSEETQYFGPGTRLLVL.

This clone was observed a few times. The rearrangement uses TRBV2 and TRBJ1-5; D ambiguous. The CDR3 runs 13 residues. Trimming pared 3 bases from V and 5 bases from J, leaving 8 bases between. Germline CDR1 SNHLY, CDR2 FYNNEI. Here the CDR3 reads CASSEDRDQPQHF. As DNA, the CDR3 is TGTGCCAGCAGTGAGGACCGAGATCAGCCCCAGCATTTT.

V and J are TRBV4-2 and TRBJ2-3; 7 nucleotides match TRBD2. CDR3 length: 17 amino acids. Germline V gene sequence: CDR1 LGHNA, CDR2 YNFKEQ. V shed 1 base and J 1 base; nucleotides not matched to a gene: 8. The CDR3 loop reads CASSQVVGGSGTDTQYF. In DNA, the CDR3 is TGTGCCAGCAGCCAAGTAGTGGGAGGGAGTGGCACAGATACGCAGTATTTT.

The rearrangement joins TRBV13 to TRBJ1-3; no reliable D call. This CDR3 comprises 15 residues. The V gene lost 0 bases and the J gene lost 0 bases, with 6 bases spanning the gap. Germline CDR1 is PRHDT and CDR2 is FYEKMQ (reference sequence). CDR3 residues: CASSLGGYSGNTIYF. CDR3 coding DNA: TGTGCCAGCAGCTTAGGAGGATACTCTGGAAACACCATATATTTT.

This chain uses TRBV6-1 with TRBJ1-1; no definite D call. Trimming cost V 0 bases and J 3 bases, with 8 bases left between them. This CDR3 contains 14 residues. Germline CDR1 and CDR2: MNHNS and SASEGT. CDR3 DNA: TGTGCCAGCAGTGAAGCTAAGGGTTACACTGAAGCTTTCTTT. Residues: CASSEAKGYTEAFF.

This clone was observed a handful of times. V is TRBV5-1 and J is TRBJ2-1; TRBD2 agrees at 9 bases. Per the germline V gene, CDR1 is SGHRS and CDR2 is YFSETQ. The CDR3 is 14 residues long. Trimming at V came to 5 bases and at J to 8 bases, leaving 8 bases not matched to a gene. The CDR3 DNA follows: TGCGCCAGCAGACCCGGTCCTAGCGGGGATGAGCAGTTCTTC. Protein sequence: CASRPGPSGDEQFF.

This chain links TRBV12-3 or TRBV12-4 with TRBJ2-1; D is perhaps TRBD1 or TRBD2 (5 bases each). V was cut by 8 bases and J by 12 bases, with 17 bases left in between. The CDR3 has 12 amino acids. This chain's CDR3 is CASQPDGGGQFF. Written as DNA, the CDR3 is TGTGCCAGCCAGCCGGACGGTGGGGGGCAGTTCTTC.

The chain combines TRBV30 with TRBJ1-4, with no clear D. The V and J ends lost 1 base and 6 bases respectively, with 9 bases between them. This CDR3 region has 13 residues. CDR1 is GTSNPN, CDR2 SVGIG, per germline (reference sequence). The CDR3 sequence: CAWSASADEKLFF. Written as DNA, the CDR3 is TGTGCCTGGAGTGCCTCCGCTGATGAAAAACTGTTTTTT.

The gene calls are TRBV5-1 and TRBJ2-7; D may match TRBD1 or TRBD2 (5 bases each). Looked up from germline, CDR1 is SGHRS and CDR2 is YFSETQ. CDR3 length: 13 residues. V dropped 5 bases and J dropped 5 bases, with 14 bases sitting between them. Written as DNA, the CDR3 is TGCGCCAGCAGGGGGCCACCGGGGCACGAGCAGTACTTC. It yields the protein CASRGPPGHEQYF.

The chain has TRBV11-2 and TRBJ1-5; the D is unclear. The ends were cut back, 1 base at V and 3 bases at J, with 4 bases in the middle. CDR1 is SGHAT, CDR2 FQNNGV, per germline. CDR3 length: 13 amino acids. The CDR3 is CASSLVHNQPQHF. As DNA, the CDR3 is TGTGCCAGCAGCTTAGTTCACAATCAGCCCCAGCATTTT.

This clone showed up just once. The V call is TRBV7-9, the J call TRBJ2-1, with a weak D call TRBD1 (7 bases). The CDR3 has 12 amino acids. The germline CDR1 and CDR2 sequences are SEHNR and FQNEAQ (reference sequence). With 9 bases removed from V and 9 bases from J, the gap between germline ends came to 15 bases. CDR3 sequence reads: CARGGTGGEQFF. Written as DNA, the CDR3 is TGTGCCAGAGGGGGCACCGGGGGTGAGCAGTTCTTC.

In this sample, this clone turned up once. This chain links TRBV12-3 or TRBV12-4 with TRBJ1-6; D not resolved. The CDR3 is 11 residues long. V shed 5 bases and J shed 16 bases, with 12 bases lying between them. The chain's CDR3 is CASSRGRELHF. CDR3 bases: TGTGCCAGCAGTAGAGGACGGGAACTCCACTTT.

This chain links TRBV9 with TRBJ2-1; 8 bases fit TRBD2. This CDR3 region has 13 residues. V lost 2 bases to trimming and J lost 6 bases; unmatched junction nucleotides: 1. Germline V CDR1 and CDR2: SGDLS, YYNGEE. The chain's CDR3 is CASSVGLGNEQFF. The DNA for the CDR3 is TGTGCCAGCAGCGTGGGACTAGGCAATGAGCAGTTCTTC.

The chain couples TRBV5-1 to TRBJ1-2; D perhaps matches TRBD1 (5 bases). V was shortened by 3 bases and J by 4 bases, with 13 bases between the two germline ends. This CDR3 region has 14 residues. CDR1 is SGHRS and CDR2 is YFSETQ in the germline V gene. CDR3 bases: TGCGCCAGCAGCTGGGGTTCAGGGAGCTATGGCTACACCTTC. Translated: CASSWGSGSYGYTF.

Only one count was recorded for this clone. This sequence joins TRBV19 and TRBJ2-3, with 9 nucleotides matching TRBD2. This CDR3 spans 15 amino acids. Germline values: CDR1 LNHDA, CDR2 SQIVND (reference sequence). Trimming cost V 4 bases and J 2 bases; bases outside gene matches: 4. CDR3 DNA: TGTGCCAGTAGTAGTCTAGCGGGGACCACAGATACGCAGTATTTT. Its translation: CASSSLAGTTDTQYF.

The chain combines TRBV20-1 with TRBJ1-6, with TRBD1 matching over 10 bases. The CDR3 spans 14 residues. The germline V gene encodes CDR1 DFQATT and CDR2 SNEGSKA (reference sequence). J lost 5 bases, V lost 5 bases, and 3 bases had no gene match. In nucleotides, the CDR3 is TGCAGTGCTCGTGGGACAGGGGATAATTCACCCCTCCACTTT. Translating it yields CSARGTGDNSPLHF.

A single count supports this clone. DNA of the CDR3: TGTGCCTGGAGTGTAGACTTGGTGGGGAACACTGAAGCTTTCTTT. It is translated as CAWSVDLVGNTEAFF. The V and J genes are TRBV30 and TRBJ1-1; D remains unclear. The CDR3 is made up of 15 amino acids. From germline, CDR1 is GTSNPN and CDR2 SVGIG (reference sequence). The ends were cut back, 0 bases at V and 1 base at J, with 12 bases in the middle.

This clone was seen a single time. The rearrangement joins TRBV30 to TRBJ1-2; D remains unclear. Germline assignment: CDR1 GTSNPN and CDR2 SVGIG (reference sequence). The CDR3 runs to 12 residues. The V gene lost 1 base and the J gene lost 5 bases, with 8 bases spanning the gap. CDR3 sequence: CAWSGGGYGYTF. CDR3 DNA: TGTGCCTGGAGTGGGGGAGGATATGGCTACACCTTC.

The gene calls are TRBV30 and TRBJ2-2; no definite D call. V shed 3 bases and J shed 4 bases, with 18 bases lying between them. Per germline, CDR1 GTSNPN and CDR2 SVGIG (reference sequence). The CDR3 is 16 residues long. CDR3 sequence (DNA): TGTGCCTGGAGCACTCTTACTGACGGCGGCACCGGGGAGCTGTTTTTT. The encoded protein is CAWSTLTDGGTGELFF.

The J gene is TRBJ1-2, the V gene TRBV11-2; perhaps TRBD1 as D (5 bases). This CDR3 is built from 13 residues. V shed 4 bases and J shed 8 bases, with 14 bases lying between them. Per germline, CDR1 SGHAT and CDR2 FQNNGV. CDR3 loop: CASSSGGGGGYTF. The CDR3 DNA sequence: TGTGCCAGCAGCTCCGGGGGTGGGGGGGGCTACACCTTC.

The chain recombines TRBV6-2 or TRBV6-3 with TRBJ2-3; 12 bases match TRBD2. Trimming cost V 5 bases and J 6 bases; bases outside gene matches: 9. Germline V gene data show CDR1 as MNHEY and CDR2 as SVGEGT. The CDR3 is 16 amino acids. The CDR3 loop reads CASSLAGGTIADTQYF. The CDR3 region has the DNA TGTGCCAGCAGTCTAGCGGGGGGGACGATTGCGGATACGCAGTATTTT.

The V gene is TRBV19, the J gene TRBJ2-3, with 9 bases fitting TRBD2. J gave up 4 bases and V 4 bases, and 12 bases lay outside the gene matches. Germline CDR1 reads LNHDA; CDR2 reads SQIVND (reference sequence). The CDR3 runs 17 residues. CDR3 nucleotide sequence: TGTGCCAGTAGTACCCCCCGCGGGGGGGACCTTGCAGATACGCAGTATTTT. Residues: CASSTPRGGDLADTQYF.

The chain uses TRBV6-5 and TRBJ2-1; D unresolved. V lost 0 bases, J lost 1 base, and 7 bases lay in between. CDR1 is MNHEY, CDR2 SVGAGI, per germline. The CDR3 runs 15 residues. CDR3 bases: TGTGCCAGCAGTTACTCCGGAACTTCCTACAATGAGCAGTTCTTC. Amino acids: CASSYSGTSYNEQFF.

The chain recombines TRBV5-6 with TRBJ1-6; TRBD1 aligns across 8 bases. This CDR3 spans 15 amino acids. The junction had 5 bases not matched to a gene; V was cut back by 0 bases and J by 9 bases. Per germline, CDR1 SGHDT and CDR2 YYEEEE. CDR3 region: CASSLEDRVASPLHF. The CDR3 coding sequence is TGTGCCAGCAGCTTGGAGGACAGGGTGGCTTCACCCCTCCACTTT.

The chain carries TRBV21-1 and TRBJ2-5. TRBV21-1 is termed a pseudogene. There are 13 residues in the CDR3. The CDR3 DNA sequence: TGTGCCGCCCCGGGACCCCAAGTGGAGACCCAGTACTTC. Amino acid sequence: CAAPGPQVETQYF.

The chain links TRBV4-3 to TRBJ2-1, with TRBD2 matching 7 bases. Germline CDR1 reads LGHNA; CDR2 reads YSLEER. The CDR3 is 13 residues long. Unmatched junction bases numbered 8, after V lost 0 bases and J lost 15 bases. The CDR3 loop is CASSQDRGEYGFF. The CDR3 region has the DNA TGCGCCAGCAGCCAAGATCGGGGGGAGTATGGGTTCTTC.

This CDR3 is CASSSGLNYGYTF. In DNA, the CDR3 is TGTGCCAGCAGCTCCGGACTCAACTATGGCTACACCTTC. V is TRBV5-8 and J is TRBJ1-2; D gene uncertain. Germline V gene data show CDR1 as SGHTS and CDR2 as YDEGEE. The V and J ends lost 3 bases and 2 bases respectively, with 8 bases between them. The CDR3 length is 13 residues.

The gene calls are TRBV3-1 (or the pseudogene TRBV3-2) and TRBJ2-4, with no clear D. The germline V gene has CDR1 LGHDT and CDR2 YNNKEL (reference sequence). This CDR3 has 13 residues. The V end was cut by 4 bases, the J end by 3 bases, with 7 bases between. CDR3 DNA sequence: TGTGCCAGCAGCCCGGACGGCAAAAACATTCAGTACTTC. Its translation is CASSPDGKNIQYF.

The chain links TRBV5-1 to TRBJ1-5, with 7 bases that match TRBD1. Losses at the gene ends were 3 bases for V and 2 bases for J; bases not matched to a gene: 2. Germline V gives CDR1 SGHRS, CDR2 YFSETQ. The CDR3 is 14 amino acids. The CDR3 here is CASSSTGGNQPQHF. The CDR3 DNA reads as TGCGCCAGCAGCTCAACAGGGGGCAATCAGCCCCAGCATTTT.